This TCR beta chain was documented in a study of PD-L1 blockade in urothelial cancer. Background on the study: In the patient group, about 90% of the roughly 29 were males with bladder-origin urothelial cancer. Median blood clonality was roughly 0.087, with 75,000 to 100,000 unique TCRs.

This clone was seen more than once but under ten times. Sequencing used immunoSEQ multiplex PCR; TCRdb keeps in-frame clones, though not all of them. The table has about 87,000 clones, 65% to 85% seen once. Time point given: pretreatment peripheral blood. The CDR3 runs to 16 residues. The V and J ends lost 4 bases and 6 bases, in that order; junction bases with no gene match: 9. Germline lookup yields CDR1 SGHNT and CDR2 YYREEE (reference sequence). This receptor was identified in a man aged 55 to 70 with urothelial cancer. The material sequenced was PBMCs, taken around atezolizumab (anti-PD-L1) treatment. V gene TRBV5-4 combines with J gene TRBJ2-1; TRBD2 agrees at 11 bases. Here the CDR3 DNA reads TGTGCCAGCAGCGCAACTAGCGGGAGCCTCCCCAATGAGCAGTTCTTC. Protein product: CASSATSGSLPNEQFF.